This TCR beta chain was captured in a study of blood T cells in healthy people across ages. Study information: Capturing about one barcoded beta molecule per two T cells was achieved by template switching.

Sample donors were healthy Caucasian individuals that came from Russia, aged roughly 6 to 100. With respect to this clonotype: The target antigen is unknown.

General observations from the study: The recorded TCR beta diversity per million T cells decreased in a roughly linear manner with age.

Together with a sample-barcoded 5' primer, a J-beta primer mix was included in a second PCR lasting about 7 to 12 cycles. A template-switch adaptor that had 12 random nucleotides put a tag on each cDNA molecule. Each CDR3 protein gets one entry after TCRdb re-called the 5' RACE reads with MiXCR. The sample includes around 1,900,000 distinct CDR3 sequences, roughly two fifths of them seen just once. This TCR came from a human donor in good health. Sequencing used blood.

The CDR3 DNA follows: TGTGCCAGCAGTTCGTCCCGGGGCCGCGGGAAGGACGATGGCTACACCTTC. Its protein product is CASSSSRGRGKDDGYTF. The V and J genes are TRBV7-9 and TRBJ1-2; possibly TRBD1 for D (5 bases). This CDR3 has 17 amino acids. The V and J ends lost 6 bases and 6 bases respectively, with 26 bases between them. CDR1 SEHNR and CDR2 FQNEAQ come from the germline V gene (reference sequence).